Each of the 2 T cell receptor beta chains below was sequenced from the same sample in a study of human T cells and chemical hapten exposure. TCRdb reanalysed the RACE reads using MiXCR and keeps one entry per CDR3 protein. Here the sample spans under 450,000 distinct CDR3 sequences, approximately 4.4% being singletons. Sample time point: patch test 1, 2 weeks after DPC sensitization. The treatment: therapeutic diphenylcyclopropenone sensitization with weekly scalp DPC. The material sequenced was whole blood, taken in connection with sensitization to the hapten diphenylcyclopropenone (DPC). These receptors all come from a woman aged 45-60 years with alopecia areata. Some clones in this sample may be carry-over from other donors' samples.

Many counts were recorded for this clonotype. The chain links TRBV29-1 to TRBJ2-3; TRBD2 might be the D (6 bases). Trimming took 0 bases from V and 4 from J, leaving 14 bases between them. This CDR3 has 15 amino acids. Per germline, CDR1 SQVTM and CDR2 ANQGSEA. CDR3 nucleotide sequence: TGCAGCGTTGAAGATCTAGCGCGCGGGGCAGATACGCAGTATTTT. Translating gives CSVEDLARGADTQYF.

The sample holds many counts of this clonotype. The V gene is TRBV25-1, the J gene TRBJ2-1; either TRBD1 or TRBD2 may supply D (5 bases each). V lost 7 bases and J 1 base, leaving 8 bases between the germline ends. The CDR3 is 13 residues long. Per the germline V gene, CDR1 is MGHDK and CDR2 is SYGVNS. The CDR3 is CASTRESYNEQFF. The CDR3 region has the DNA TGTGCCAGCACCAGGGAGTCCTACAATGAGCAGTTCTTC.